The 21 T cell receptor beta chains presented below share a single source sample, sequenced in a study of T cells in Graves' hyperthyroidism and ophthalmopathy (dated by TCRdb to 2018 to 2020). Libraries were prepared through multiplex PCR. Sequenced using an Illumina HiSeq 2000. The TCR beta CDR3 regions were amplified from RNA transcripts. A first-round RT-PCR of the TCR CDR3 used the HTBI primer set with the Qiagen OneStep RT-PCR kit. TCRdb applied fastp at Q25 and MiXCR to the public reads, then kept only in-frame beta chains. Rows are unified per CDR3 protein, each entry keeping the most common DNA and genes. The sample table records a few hundred thousand distinct CDR3 sequences; around 15% of these occur just once. The ten most abundant clones make up roughly 19% of the sample. Sequencing input: blood. These receptors were collected from an older woman with Graves' ophthalmopathy.

This clonotype was seen a handful of times. The rearrangement links TRBV12-3 or TRBV12-4 to TRBJ1-1; no clear D. V was cut by 5 bases and J by 2 bases, with 18 bases left in between. The CDR3 spans 16 residues. The chain's CDR3 is CASSPPEAPLNTEAFF. The CDR3 DNA reads TGTGCCAGCAGTCCTCCAGAGGCCCCCCTTAACACTGAAGCTTTCTTT.

The chain joins TRBV2 to TRBJ2-3, with 12 bases fitting TRBD2. The germline V gene encodes CDR1 SNHLY and CDR2 FYNNEI. V lost 0 bases, J lost 6 bases, and 4 bases stayed unmatched. The CDR3 runs 16 residues. The CDR3 region has the DNA TGTGCCAGCAGTGAAGCGACTAGCGGGAGATCCGATACGCAGTATTTT. This encodes CASSEATSGRSDTQYF.

This clonotype showed up just a few times. The V call is TRBV7-2, the J call TRBJ2-1, with D perhaps being TRBD1 or TRBD2 (5 bases each). V lost 5 bases and J lost 6, with 14 bases in between. This CDR3 is built from 14 residues. Germline values: CDR1 SGHTA, CDR2 FQGNSA. As DNA, the CDR3 is TGTGCCAGCAGCACCGGGACGGCCCCCAATGAGCAGTTCTTC. It encodes CASSTGTAPNEQFF. The full variable domain, its missing parts supplied by reference TRBV7-2 and TRBJ2-1, is GAGVSQSPSNKVTEKGKDVELRCDPISGHTALYWYRQSLGQGLEFLIYFQGNSAPDKSGLPSDRFSAERTGGSVSTLTIQRTQQEDSAVYLCASSTGTAPNEQFFGPGTRLTVL.

This clonotype was counted a few times. V gene TRBV7-9 combines with J gene TRBJ2-1; D unclear. V lost 1 base, J lost 1 base, and 8 bases lay in between. The CDR3 is 15 residues long. The germline CDR1 and CDR2 sequences are SEHNR and FQNEAQ (reference sequence). The CDR3 nucleotides are TGTGCCAGCAGCTTAGGGACCATGTCCTACAATGAGCAGTTCTTC. Residues: CASSLGTMSYNEQFF.

This clonotype showed up just a few times. An end of the junction differs from the germline gene, which may be a read error. The chain carries TRBV28 and TRBJ2-2, with D perhaps TRBD2 (5 bases). The CDR3 spans 15 residues. Germline assignment: CDR1 MDHEN and CDR2 SYDVKM. The CDR3 bases are TGTGCCAGCAGTCCTAGAGGGAGCGGCACCGGGGAGCTGGTTTTT. Encoded protein: CASSPRGSGTGELVF.

This clonotype occurred a few times. V gene TRBV3-1 combines with J gene TRBJ2-2; D is unresolved. This CDR3 is 13 amino acids long. V was pared by 2 bases and J by 6 bases, with 7 bases between. Per the germline V gene, CDR1 is LGHDT and CDR2 is YNNKEL (reference sequence). DNA of the CDR3: TGTGCCAGCAGCCAAACCTTCCCCGGGGAGCTGTTTTTT. Translation: CASSQTFPGELFF.

V and J are TRBV3-1 and TRBJ1-4; 8 bases map to TRBD1. This CDR3 is built from 15 residues. The germline CDR1 and CDR2 sequences are LGHDT and YNNKEL (reference sequence). V lost 1 base to trimming and J lost 5 bases; unmatched junction nucleotides: 3. The CDR3 bases are TGTGCCAGCAGCCAAGTGAGACAGGGGAATGAAAAACTGTTTTTT. Protein sequence: CASSQVRQGNEKLFF.

This clonotype was found many times. The chain uses TRBV12-5 and TRBJ1-2; 8 positions agree with TRBD1. The germline V gene encodes CDR1 LGHNT and CDR2 FRNRAP. V lost 1 base, J lost 7 bases, and 5 bases stayed unmatched. The CDR3 totals 14 residues. The CDR3, as DNA: TGTGCTAGTGGTTTGGCCGGACAGGGTTTTGGCTACACCTTC. As protein: CASGLAGQGFGYTF.

This clonotype showed up many times. The chain employs TRBV4-1 and TRBJ2-7, with TRBD1 matching 7 bases. The length of the CDR3 is 16 residues. V shed 0 bases and J 2 bases; nucleotides not matched to a gene: 7. Per the germline V gene, CDR1 is MGHRA and CDR2 is YSYEKL. CDR3 loop: CASSQDLTGVTYEQYF. The CDR3 DNA reads as TGCGCCAGCAGCCAAGATCTAACAGGGGTTACCTACGAGCAGTACTTC.

This clonotype was picked up a small number of times. The chain couples TRBV9 to TRBJ2-7; D is possibly TRBD1 or TRBD2 (5 bases each). Germline values: CDR1 SGDLS, CDR2 YYNGEE. V gave up 4 bases and J gave up 7 bases, with 15 bases separating them. CDR3 size: 13 residues. CDR3: CASSPGASNEQYF. The DNA of the CDR3 is TGTGCCAGCAGCCCCGGGGCTAGCAATGAGCAGTACTTC. The complete variable domain, with remaining parts taken from reference TRBV9 and TRBJ2-7, reads DSGVTQTPKHLITATGQRVTLRCSPRSGDLSVYWYQQSLDQGLQFLIQYYNGEERAKGNILERFSAQQFPDLHSELNLSSLELGDSALYFCASSPGASNEQYFGPGTRLTVT.

The chain has TRBV19 and TRBJ2-2; TRBD1 aligns across 7 bases. CDR3 length equals 17 residues. Trimming took 4 bases from V and 0 from J; bases not matched to a gene: 8. The V gene's germline CDR1 is LNHDA and CDR2 SQIVND (reference sequence). The CDR3 reads CASSNHRGPANTGELFF. The CDR3 DNA follows: TGTGCCAGTAGTAATCACAGGGGCCCTGCGAACACCGGGGAGCTGTTTTTT.

The gene calls are TRBV19 and TRBJ2-7; 9 nucleotides match TRBD1. Germline lookup yields CDR1 LNHDA and CDR2 SQIVND (reference sequence). This CDR3 has 15 amino acids. Losses at the gene ends were 9 bases for V and 2 bases for J; bases not matched to a gene: 11. The chain's CDR3 is CASCPGGQGPYEQYF. CDR3 DNA sequence: TGTGCCAGCTGCCCAGGTGGACAGGGGCCCTACGAGCAGTACTTC. Full variable domain (outside the CDR3, taken from reference TRBV19 and TRBJ2-7): DGGITQSPKYLFRKEGQNVTLSCEQNLNHDAMYWYRQDPGQGLRLIYYSQIVNDFQKGDIAEGYSVSREKKESFPLTVTSAQKNPTAFYLCASCPGGQGPYEQYFGPGTRLTVT.

In this sample, this clonotype turned up many times. V and J are TRBV28 and TRBJ2-1; 11 nucleotides align to TRBD1. Germline trimming cut 6 bases from V and 13 bases from J; bases unmatched to any gene: 17. Germline V gives CDR1 MDHEN, CDR2 SYDVKM. The CDR3 is made up of 16 amino acids. In DNA, the CDR3 is TGTGCCAGCAGAGCTCCCTTTTCCGGGACAGGGGGTGCACAGTTCTTC. This codes for CASRAPFSGTGGAQFF.

This clonotype was picked up a small number of times. The chain links TRBV15 to TRBJ2-1, with 12 bases aligning to TRBD2. Trimming at V came to 5 bases and at J to 6 bases, leaving 8 bases not matched to a gene. Per the germline V gene, CDR1 is LNHNV and CDR2 is YYDKDF (reference sequence). The CDR3 is made up of 16 amino acids. The CDR3 reads CATSGDSSGRVNEQFF. The CDR3 DNA reads TGTGCCACCAGCGGGGATTCTAGCGGGAGGGTCAATGAGCAGTTCTTC.

The chain is built from TRBV12-3 or TRBV12-4 and TRBJ2-3; TRBD2 is a possible D gene (6 bases). Trimming took off 3 bases at V and 2 bases at J, with 12 bases between the two ends. The CDR3 contains 15 residues. The CDR3: CASSFLLAVTDTQYF. In DNA, the CDR3 is TGTGCCAGCAGTTTCTTACTAGCAGTCACAGATACGCAGTATTTT.

This clonotype was counted many times. The gene calls are TRBV6-1 and TRBJ2-5, with 9 bases fitting TRBD2. After removal of 10 bases from V and 4 bases from J, the junction contained 7 bases not matched to a gene. The CDR3 covers 13 residues. Germline lookup yields CDR1 MNHNS and CDR2 SASEGT. CDR3 in amino acids: CATHSGGRETQYF. The CDR3 DNA sequence: TGTGCCACCCACAGCGGGGGGCGAGAGACCCAGTACTTC.

This clonotype came up many times. The chain combines TRBV12-5 with TRBJ2-1; 8 bases map to TRBD2. The ends lost 0 bases at V and 1 base at J; junction bases unmatched: 8. The CDR3 is 18 amino acids. CDR1 and CDR2 from the germline V gene are LGHNT and FRNRAP. The chain's CDR3 is CASGLVRAGGVSYNEQFF. DNA for the CDR3: TGTGCTAGTGGTTTGGTACGTGCGGGAGGTGTTTCCTACAATGAGCAGTTCTTC.

This clonotype was seen at least ten times. CDR3 sequence: CASSSTYPQFRTSTDTQYF. The CDR3 nucleotides read TGTGCCAGCAGCTCCACATACCCACAGTTTAGAACTAGCACAGATACGCAGTATTTT. This chain connects TRBV7-8 to TRBJ2-3; D is undetermined. V was cut by 4 bases and J by 0 bases, with 23 bases left in between. Germline loops: CDR1 SGHVS, CDR2 FQNEAQ. CDR3 length: 19 residues.

This clonotype appeared many times. The gene calls are TRBV12-3 or TRBV12-4 and TRBJ2-2, with 8 bases fitting TRBD1. The J segment lost 4 bases and the V segment lost 1 base, leaving 5 bases of the junction unmatched. This CDR3 region has 16 residues. The CDR3 reads CASSLGDRRSTGELFF. In nucleotides, the CDR3 is TGTGCCAGCAGTTTAGGGGACAGGAGGTCCACCGGGGAGCTGTTTTTT.

This clonotype is deemed medium-sized (0.01 to 0.1%). The chain recombines TRBV30 with TRBJ1-1; a possible D gene is TRBD1 (6 bases). Germline V CDR1 and CDR2: GTSNPN, SVGIG (reference sequence). This CDR3 has 11 amino acids. Trimming stripped 8 bases from V and 2 bases from J, with 9 bases between. CDR3 sequence: CAGGTNTEAFF. The CDR3 region has the DNA TGTGCCGGCGGGACAAACACTGAAGCTTTCTTT.

This clonotype was recorded many times. The chain recombines TRBV7-9 with TRBJ1-1; D is ambiguous. The germline V gene encodes CDR1 SEHNR and CDR2 FQNEAQ (reference sequence). V gave up 5 bases and J gave up 6 bases, with 16 bases separating them. This CDR3 is built from 14 residues. CDR3: CASSPPEGLAEAFF. CDR3 nucleotides: TGTGCCAGCAGCCCCCCCGAAGGACTGGCTGAAGCTTTCTTT.